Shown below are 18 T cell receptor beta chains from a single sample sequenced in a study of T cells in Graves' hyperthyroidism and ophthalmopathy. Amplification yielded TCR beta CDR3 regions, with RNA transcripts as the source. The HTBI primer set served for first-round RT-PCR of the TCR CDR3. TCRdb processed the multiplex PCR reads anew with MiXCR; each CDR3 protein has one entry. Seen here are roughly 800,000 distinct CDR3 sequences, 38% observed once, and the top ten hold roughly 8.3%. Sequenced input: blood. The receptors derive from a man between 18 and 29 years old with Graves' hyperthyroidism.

Here the CDR3 DNA reads TGTGCCAGCAGTGCTAGGGCTCAGAACACCGGGGAGCTGTTTTTT. It specifies CASSARAQNTGELFF. The chain is built from TRBV28 and TRBJ2-2; D is unclear. The V end lost 5 bases, the J end lost 1 base, and 11 bases lay between the germline ends. Germline values: CDR1 MDHEN, CDR2 SYDVKM. The CDR3 loop spans 15 amino acids.

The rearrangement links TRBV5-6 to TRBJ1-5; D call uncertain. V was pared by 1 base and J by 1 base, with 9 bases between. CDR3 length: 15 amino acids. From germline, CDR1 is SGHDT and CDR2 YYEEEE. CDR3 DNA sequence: TGTGCCAGCAGCTTGATGCAGGAGAGCAATCAGCCCCAGCATTTT. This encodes CASSLMQESNQPQHF. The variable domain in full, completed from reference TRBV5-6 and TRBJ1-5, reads DAGVTQSPTHLIKTRGQQVTLRCSPKSGHDTVSWYQQALGQGPQFIFQYYEEEERQRGNFPDRFSGHQFPNYSSELNVNALLLGDSALYLCASSLMQESNQPQHFGDGTRLSIL.

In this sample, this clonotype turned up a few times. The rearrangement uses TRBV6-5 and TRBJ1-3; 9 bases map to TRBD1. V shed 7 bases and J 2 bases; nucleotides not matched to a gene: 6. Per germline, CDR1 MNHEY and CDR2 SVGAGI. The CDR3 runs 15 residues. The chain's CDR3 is CASTTGTGTGNTIYF. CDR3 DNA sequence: TGTGCCAGCACTACCGGGACAGGGACTGGAAACACCATATATTTT.

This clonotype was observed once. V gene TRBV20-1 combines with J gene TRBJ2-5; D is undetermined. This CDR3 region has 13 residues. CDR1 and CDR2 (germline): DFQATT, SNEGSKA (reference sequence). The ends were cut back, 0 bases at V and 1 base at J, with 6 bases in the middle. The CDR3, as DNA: TGCAGTGCTAGAGAGCTACTCCAAGAGACCCAGTACTTC. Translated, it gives CSARELLQETQYF.

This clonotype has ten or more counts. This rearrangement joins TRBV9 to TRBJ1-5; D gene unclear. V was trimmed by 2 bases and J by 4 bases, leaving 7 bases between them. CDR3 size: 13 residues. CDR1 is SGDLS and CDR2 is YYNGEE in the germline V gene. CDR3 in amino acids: CASSVTGNQPQHF. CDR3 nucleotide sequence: TGTGCCAGCAGCGTCACCGGGAATCAGCCCCAGCATTTT.

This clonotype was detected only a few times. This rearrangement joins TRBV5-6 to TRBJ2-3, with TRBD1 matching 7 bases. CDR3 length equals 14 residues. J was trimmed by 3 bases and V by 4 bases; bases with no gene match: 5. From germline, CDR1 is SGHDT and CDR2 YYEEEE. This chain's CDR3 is CASSGRDRTDTQYF. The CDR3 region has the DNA TGTGCCAGCAGCGGCCGGGACAGAACAGATACGCAGTATTTT. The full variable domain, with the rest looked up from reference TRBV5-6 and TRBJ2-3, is DAGVTQSPTHLIKTRGQQVTLRCSPKSGHDTVSWYQQALGQGPQFIFQYYEEEERQRGNFPDRFSGHQFPNYSSELNVNALLLGDSALYLCASSGRDRTDTQYFGPGTRLTVL.

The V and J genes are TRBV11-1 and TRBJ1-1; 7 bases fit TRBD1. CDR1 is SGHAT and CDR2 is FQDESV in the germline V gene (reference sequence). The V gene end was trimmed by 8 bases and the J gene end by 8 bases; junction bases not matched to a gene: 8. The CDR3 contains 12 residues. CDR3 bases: TGTGCCAGCTCACCGCTACAGGGGGAAGCTTTCTTT. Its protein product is CASSPLQGEAFF.

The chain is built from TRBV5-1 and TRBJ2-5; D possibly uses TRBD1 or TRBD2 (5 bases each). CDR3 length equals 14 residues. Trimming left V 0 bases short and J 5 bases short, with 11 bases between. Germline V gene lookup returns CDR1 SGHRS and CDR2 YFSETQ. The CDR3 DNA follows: TGCGCCAGCAGCTTGGAATGGGGGAGTGAGACCCAGTACTTC. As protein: CASSLEWGSETQYF.

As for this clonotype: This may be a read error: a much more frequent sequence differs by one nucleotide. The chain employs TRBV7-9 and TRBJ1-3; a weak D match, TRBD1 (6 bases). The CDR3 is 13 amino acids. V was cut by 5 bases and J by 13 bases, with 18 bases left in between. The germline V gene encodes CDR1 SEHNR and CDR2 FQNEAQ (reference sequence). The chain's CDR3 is CASSPALEGEIYF. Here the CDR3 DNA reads TGTGCCAGCAGCCCCGCGCTCGAGGGGGAGATATATTTT.

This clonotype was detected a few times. The CDR3: CASSLGAGYDAFF. CDR3 coding DNA: TGTGCCAGCAGCTTAGGAGCCGGGTACGATGCTTTCTTT. The gene calls are TRBV7-9 and TRBJ1-1; D is unresolved. V dropped 1 base and J dropped 11 bases, with 14 bases sitting between them. Per germline, CDR1 SEHNR and CDR2 FQNEAQ (reference sequence). The length of the CDR3 is 13 residues.

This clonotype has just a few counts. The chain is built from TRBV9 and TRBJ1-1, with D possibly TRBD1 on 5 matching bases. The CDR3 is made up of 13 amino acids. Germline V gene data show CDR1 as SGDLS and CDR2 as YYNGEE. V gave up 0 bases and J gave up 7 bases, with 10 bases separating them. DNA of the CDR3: TGTGCCAGCAGCGTAGGGGGGACCCATGAAGCTTTCTTT. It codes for CASSVGGTHEAFF.

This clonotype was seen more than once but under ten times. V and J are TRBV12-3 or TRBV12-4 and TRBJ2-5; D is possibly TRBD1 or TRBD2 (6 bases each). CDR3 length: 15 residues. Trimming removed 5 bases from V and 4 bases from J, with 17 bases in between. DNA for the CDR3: TGTGCCAGCAGTCCAGACCCGGGGGCGGGAGAGACCCAGTACTTC. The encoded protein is CASSPDPGAGETQYF.

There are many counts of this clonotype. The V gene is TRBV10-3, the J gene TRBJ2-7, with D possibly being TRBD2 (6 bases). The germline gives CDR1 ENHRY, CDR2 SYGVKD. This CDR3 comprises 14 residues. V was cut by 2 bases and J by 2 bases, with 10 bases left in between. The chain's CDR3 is CAISERREAYEQYF. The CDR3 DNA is TGTGCCATCAGTGAGAGGCGGGAAGCCTACGAGCAGTACTTC.

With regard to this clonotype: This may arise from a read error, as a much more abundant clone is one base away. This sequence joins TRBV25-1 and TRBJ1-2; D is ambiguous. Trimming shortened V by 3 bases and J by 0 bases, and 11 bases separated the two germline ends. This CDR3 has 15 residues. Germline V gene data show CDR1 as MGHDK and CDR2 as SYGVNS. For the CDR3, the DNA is TGTGCCAGCAGTGAGCAAATCACTACTAACTATGGCTACACCTTC. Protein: CASSEQITTNYGYTF.

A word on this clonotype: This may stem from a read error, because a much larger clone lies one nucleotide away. As DNA, the CDR3 is TGCAGTGCTAGAGCTTCTGAGTACGAGCAGTACTTC. Its protein product is CSARASEYEQYF. This chain joins TRBV20-1 and TRBJ2-7; D is uncertain. Deletions cut 1 base from V and 4 bases from J, with 8 bases between. Germline V gene data show CDR1 as DFQATT and CDR2 as SNEGSKA (reference sequence). This CDR3 spans 12 amino acids.

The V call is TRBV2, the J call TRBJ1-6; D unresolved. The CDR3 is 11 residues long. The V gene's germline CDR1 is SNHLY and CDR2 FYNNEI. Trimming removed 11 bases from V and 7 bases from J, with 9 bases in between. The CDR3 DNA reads TGTGCCCGGGCTCGGAATTCACCCCTCCACTTT. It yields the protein CARARNSPLHF.

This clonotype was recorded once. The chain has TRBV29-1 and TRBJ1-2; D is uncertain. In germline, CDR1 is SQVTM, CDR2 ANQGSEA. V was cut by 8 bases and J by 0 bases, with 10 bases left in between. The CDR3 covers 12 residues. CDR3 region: CSYFGPNYGYTF. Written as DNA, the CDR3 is TGCAGCTACTTTGGTCCTAACTATGGCTACACCTTC.

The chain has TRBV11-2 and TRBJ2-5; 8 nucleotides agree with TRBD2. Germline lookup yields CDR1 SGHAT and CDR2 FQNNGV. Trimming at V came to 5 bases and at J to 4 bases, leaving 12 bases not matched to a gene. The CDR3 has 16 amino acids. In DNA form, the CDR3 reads TGTGCCAGCAGCCGTCAACTAGCGGCGGGCGTAGAGACCCAGTACTTC. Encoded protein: CASSRQLAAGVETQYF.